This TCR beta chain came from a study of CXCR3-negative and CXCR3-positive naive CD8 T cells. Germline CDR1 and CDR2: MNHNS and SASEGT. The CDR3 spans 14 residues. The TRB libraries of cDNA were built by UMI-labeled 5' RACE. TCRdb re-called the 5' RACE reads; every CDR3 protein appears as one record, without DNA. Listed are tens of thousands of distinct CDR3 sequences; approximately 4.1% falls within the top ten. General observations from the study: Unlike memory cells, which differed, naive CXCR3-negative and CXCR3-positive cells had similar TRBV-TRBJ usage. In both naive subsets diversity was comparably high, whereas memory CD8+ cells showed much lower diversity.

In regard to this clonotype: Its antigen is currently unknown.

The origin of this receptor is a human donor in good health. Some clones in this sample may be carry-over from other donors' samples. Sequenced: naive CXCR3- CD8+ T cells from blood. Subset given: CD45RO-CCR7+CD27+CD95- naive CD8+ T cells lacking CXCR3 (TNR3-). This rearrangement joins TRBV6-1 to TRBJ2-5. CDR3 amino acids: CASSDPGMQETQYF.